Following are 25 T cell receptor beta chains from one sample sequenced in a study of blood T cell repertoires in COVID-19. Measured with immunoSEQ multiplex PCR; TCRdb has only the in-frame clones, and not every one. The sample contains approximately 100,000 clones, 71% of which appear only once. Sequences were obtained from peripheral blood. Every receptor here comes from a human donor with acute or convalescent COVID-19. The donor label of this sample is uncertain.

The V and J genes are TRBV5-6 and TRBJ2-3, with D hard to call. Germline V gene data show CDR1 as SGHDT and CDR2 as YYEEEE. This CDR3 has 15 residues. The V and J ends lost 2 bases and 1 base respectively, with 11 bases between them. Written as DNA, the CDR3 is TGTGCCAGCAGCTTTACTCCAACCGGCACAGATACGCAGTATTTT. As protein: CASSFTPTGTDTQYF.

This clone was seen a single time. The V gene is TRBV6-5, the J gene TRBJ1-4; D may be TRBD1 (5 bases). This CDR3 contains 15 residues. Trimming removed 4 bases from V and 0 bases from J, with 9 bases in between. Per the germline V gene, CDR1 is MNHEY and CDR2 is SVGAGI. CDR3 bases: TGTGCCAGCAGTTGGGGGGATGCAACTAATGAAAAACTGTTTTTT. It specifies CASSWGDATNEKLFF.

The chain uses TRBV19 and TRBJ1-5; D remains unclear. The V gene's germline CDR1 is LNHDA and CDR2 SQIVND (reference sequence). The ends were cut back, 6 bases at V and 7 bases at J, with 13 bases in the middle. This CDR3 has 13 residues. CDR3 in amino acids: CASRGLENQPQHF. CDR3 nucleotide sequence: TGTGCCAGTAGGGGTCTGGAGAACCAGCCCCAGCATTTT.

This clone was seen a few times. The chain is built from TRBV2 and TRBJ1-2; D not certain. The germline CDR1 and CDR2 sequences are SNHLY and FYNNEI. The CDR3 length is 15 residues. The ends were cut back, 0 bases at V and 4 bases at J, with 12 bases in the middle. CDR3 nucleotide sequence: TGTGCCAGCAGTGAAGCCGGGAGTAATAGCTATGGCTACACCTTC. This gives the protein CASSEAGSNSYGYTF.

The chain carries TRBV12-3 or TRBV12-4 and TRBJ1-1; TRBD1 matches 10 bases. V lost 6 bases to trimming and J lost 5 bases; unmatched junction nucleotides: 3. The CDR3 is made up of 13 amino acids. The CDR3 is CASSRDRGTEAFF. As DNA, the CDR3 is TGTGCCAGCAGCAGGGACAGGGGTACTGAAGCTTTCTTT.

The chain links TRBV6-6 to TRBJ2-7, with 9 bases aligning to TRBD1. The CDR3 has 15 amino acids. V trimming: 4 bases; J trimming: 1 base; junction bases outside the gene matches: 5. Germline CDR1 is MNHNY and CDR2 is SVGAGI (reference sequence). CDR3: CASSSTTGGSYEQYV. CDR3 DNA sequence: TGTGCCAGCAGTTCTACGACAGGGGGGTCCTACGAGCAGTACGTC.

The chain links TRBV5-5 to TRBJ2-1, with D perhaps matching TRBD1 (6 bases). Trimming removed 0 bases at V and 2 bases at J, with 15 bases between. Germline V gene data show CDR1 as SGHKS and CDR2 as YYEKEE (reference sequence). The CDR3 length is 17 residues. As DNA, the CDR3 is TGTGCCAGCAGCTTGGCGGCTTCTGGGGGCGCCTACAATGAGCAGTTCTTC. As protein: CASSLAASGGAYNEQFF. The variable domain in full, completed from reference TRBV5-5 and TRBJ2-1, reads DAGVTQSPTHLIKTRGQQVTLRCSPISGHKSVSWYQQVLGQGPQFIFQYYEKEERGRGNFPDRFSARQFPNYSSELNVNALLLGDSALYLCASSLAASGGAYNEQFFGPGTRLTVL.

The chain couples TRBV5-4 to TRBJ1-3; no definite D call. CDR1 and CDR2 from the germline V gene are SGHNT and YYREEE (reference sequence). The V and J ends lost 0 bases and 0 bases respectively, with 10 bases between them. CDR3 length: 16 residues. The CDR3 protein is CASSLGQVGSGNTIYF. CDR3 DNA: TGTGCCAGCAGCTTGGGGCAGGTCGGCTCTGGAAACACCATATATTTT.

The chain joins TRBV6-6 to TRBJ1-6; TRBD1 matches at 10 bases. The length of the CDR3 is 15 residues. Trimming cost V 2 bases and J 7 bases; bases outside gene matches: 2. CDR1 is MNHNY, CDR2 SVGAGI, per germline (reference sequence). Here the CDR3 DNA reads TGTGCCAGCAGTTACGGGGGACAGGGGAATTCACCCCTCCACTTT. Translated, it gives CASSYGGQGNSPLHF.

This sequence joins TRBV9 and TRBJ1-2, with TRBD1 identical over 8 bases. Trimming took 3 bases from V and 6 from J; bases not matched to a gene: 13. Germline V lookup: CDR1 SGDLS, CDR2 YYNGEE. The CDR3 is 16 amino acids. CDR3 sequence (DNA): TGTGCCAGCAGCGCCACCCTCGGACAGGGAAAGCATGGCTACACCTTC. Translated: CASSATLGQGKHGYTF. Full variable domain (rest looked up from reference TRBV9 and TRBJ1-2): DSGVTQTPKHLITATGQRVTLRCSPRSGDLSVYWYQQSLDQGLQFLIQYYNGEERAKGNILERFSAQQFPDLHSELNLSSLELGDSALYFCASSATLGQGKHGYTFGSGTRLTVV.

This clone turned up a few times. The J gene is TRBJ1-5, the V gene TRBV19; 7 bases align to TRBD1. Germline CDR1 and CDR2: LNHDA and SQIVND (reference sequence). With V trimmed by 8 bases and J by 2 bases, 6 bases remained unmatched. CDR3 length: 14 amino acids. This CDR3 reads CASYRGSGNQPQHF. The CDR3, as DNA: TGTGCCAGTTACAGGGGAAGCGGCAATCAGCCCCAGCATTTT.

This chain connects TRBV7-9 to TRBJ2-1, with TRBD2 matching over 10 bases. The ends lost 8 bases at V and 3 bases at J; junction bases unmatched: 4. Germline V gene sequence: CDR1 SEHNR, CDR2 FQNEAQ (reference sequence). There are 14 residues in the CDR3. CDR3 sequence: CASWLAGDYNEQFF. As DNA, the CDR3 is TGTGCCAGCTGGCTAGCGGGGGACTACAATGAGCAGTTCTTC.

The chain couples TRBV10-2 to TRBJ1-2; a weak D match, TRBD1 (5 bases). V dropped 3 bases and J dropped 8 bases, with 16 bases sitting between them. Germline-derived CDR1 and CDR2 are WSHSY and SAAADI. The CDR3 extends over 14 amino acids. The CDR3 here is CASSEYGGGWGYTF. CDR3 nucleotide sequence: TGCGCCAGCAGTGAATACGGCGGGGGTTGGGGCTACACCTTC.

The table lists this clone with a count of one. The chain joins TRBV5-1 to TRBJ1-1; possible D gene TRBD1, 6 bases. The germline CDR1 and CDR2 sequences are SGHRS and YFSETQ. Trimming removed 4 bases from V and 7 bases from J, with 11 bases in between. This CDR3 is 12 amino acids long. The CDR3 DNA reads TGCGCCAGCAGCCAACAGACAGGTGAAGCTTTCTTT. It translates to CASSQQTGEAFF. Variable domain in full (rest from reference TRBV5-1 and TRBJ1-1): KAGVTQTPRYLIKTRGQQVTLSCSPISGHRSVSWYQQTPGQGLQFLFEYFSETQRNKGNFPGRFSGRQFSNSRSEMNVSTLELGDSALYLCASSQQTGEAFFGQGTRLTVV.

This clone was counted once. This chain links TRBV20-1 with TRBJ2-5, with 7 bases fitting TRBD2. The CDR3 is 13 amino acids. The V segment lost 3 bases and the J segment 4 bases; nucleotides outside the gene matches: 5. The germline V gene has CDR1 DFQATT and CDR2 SNEGSKA (reference sequence). CDR3 in DNA: TGCAGTGCTAGTAGGACTAGTCGAGAGACCCAGTACTTC. This codes for CSASRTSRETQYF.

This clone was counted between two and nine times. V usage is TRBV30 and J usage is TRBJ1-2; D might be TRBD1 (5 bases). Trimming shortened V by 2 bases and J by 4 bases, and 26 bases separated the two germline ends. The CDR3 spans 18 residues. Germline loops: CDR1 GTSNPN, CDR2 SVGIG (reference sequence). The CDR3 region is CAWSRRDNTGWGGYGYTF. The DNA for the CDR3 is TGTGCCTGGAGTCGGCGAGACAATACAGGTTGGGGAGGCTATGGCTACACCTTC.

This clone was seen just once. The chain has TRBV19 and TRBJ2-7; the match to TRBD1 covers 9 bases. Germline-derived CDR1 and CDR2 are LNHDA and SQIVND (reference sequence). CDR3 size: 14 residues. Trimming at V came to 6 bases and at J to 0 bases, leaving 3 bases not matched to a gene. The CDR3 bases are TGTGCCAGTAGAGACAGGGGGAGCTCCTACGAGCAGTACTTC. Protein: CASRDRGSSYEQYF.

The sample holds one count of this clone. The chain joins TRBV5-6 to TRBJ1-1; the D gene is possibly TRBD1 (6 bases). Trimming removed 4 bases at V and 5 bases at J, with 24 bases between. This CDR3 is built from 17 residues. Germline assignment: CDR1 SGHDT and CDR2 YYEEEE. The CDR3 sequence is CASSVRSEWGRRTEAFF. Written as DNA, the CDR3 is TGTGCCAGCAGCGTGCGGAGTGAGTGGGGGCGCAGAACTGAAGCTTTCTTT.

This clone appeared a few times. V is TRBV7-9 and J is TRBJ1-1; D uncertain. Germline lookup yields CDR1 SEHNR and CDR2 FQNEAQ (reference sequence). Trimming shortened V by 3 bases and J by 4 bases, and 12 bases separated the two germline ends. This CDR3 spans 14 amino acids. CDR3 DNA: TGTGCCAGCAGCTTGGTGAGGCGGGTCACTGAAGCTTTCTTT. Protein: CASSLVRRVTEAFF. Together with reference TRBV7-9 and TRBJ1-1, the CDR3 gives the full variable domain: DTGVSQNPRHKITKRGQNVTFRCDPISEHNRLYWYRQTLGQGPEFLTYFQNEAQLEKSRLLSDRFSAERPKGSFSTLEIQRTEQGDSAMYLCASSLVRRVTEAFFGQGTRLTVV.

The rearrangement uses TRBV27 and TRBJ1-6; D unclear. Trimming removed 5 bases from V and 3 bases from J, with 5 bases in between. Germline values: CDR1 MNHEY, CDR2 SMNVEV (reference sequence). CDR3 length equals 13 residues. The CDR3 DNA reads as TGTGCCAGCAGTCAGGTCTATAATTCACCCCTCCACTTT. Its protein is CASSQVYNSPLHF.

This CDR3 is CASSPPGGGALGTQYF. The CDR3 DNA sequence: TGTGCCAGCAGTCCCCCTGGCGGGGGAGCTCTTGGGACCCAGTACTTC. V usage is TRBV27 and J usage is TRBJ2-5; 7 positions agree with TRBD2. The CDR3 contains 16 residues. V shed 5 bases, J shed 7 bases, and the junction held 16 bases outside the gene matches. Germline loops: CDR1 MNHEY, CDR2 SMNVEV (reference sequence).

V and J are TRBV7-8 and TRBJ1-5, with 12 positions matching TRBD1. The CDR3 is 16 residues long. The junction had 3 bases not matched to a gene; V was cut back by 1 base and J by 5 bases. Germline values: CDR1 SGHVS, CDR2 FQNEAQ. The CDR3: CASSLGGQGAYQPQHF. The CDR3 coding sequence is TGTGCCAGCAGCTTAGGGGGACAGGGGGCCTATCAGCCCCAGCATTTT.

This chain connects TRBV5-4 to TRBJ2-2, with TRBD2 matching over 12 bases. V lost 3 bases to trimming and J lost 4 bases; unmatched junction nucleotides: 7. The CDR3 extends over 17 amino acids. The germline CDR1 and CDR2 sequences are SGHNT and YYREEE (reference sequence). CDR3 region: CASSYPLAGGLTGELFF. The CDR3 bases are TGTGCCAGCAGCTACCCCCTAGCGGGGGGGCTCACCGGGGAGCTGTTTTTT.

This chain uses TRBV5-1 with TRBJ2-7; D not resolved. Germline CDR1 is SGHRS and CDR2 is YFSETQ. Trimming left V 0 bases short and J 7 bases short, with 8 bases between. The length of the CDR3 is 12 residues. CDR3 residues: CASSLGAREQYF. CDR3 in DNA: TGCGCCAGCAGCTTGGGAGCACGGGAGCAGTACTTC.

This chain uses TRBV11-2 with TRBJ1-1; 9 nucleotides agree with TRBD1. The J segment lost 5 bases and the V segment lost 3 bases, leaving 4 bases of the junction unmatched. The length of the CDR3 is 14 residues. Germline CDR1 and CDR2: SGHAT and FQNNGV. The chain's CDR3 is CASSLLQGATEAFF. CDR3 in DNA: TGTGCCAGCAGCTTGTTACAGGGGGCGACTGAAGCTTTCTTT.